The 8 T cell receptor beta chains presented below share a single source sample, sequenced in a study of cytomegalovirus exposure and HLA in healthy donors. Vbeta (60) and Jbeta (13) primers were used in the PCR. Profiled with immunoSEQ multiplex PCR; TCRdb holds only in-frame clones, not every one. The table records 150,000 to 200,000 clones, roughly 90% of them present only once. Sequencing used PBMCs. The receptors come from a girl under three years old in good health and CMV-seronegative.

The rearrangement links TRBV30 to TRBJ1-5; tentative D call: TRBD1 (6 bases). The CDR3 is 15 residues long. With 3 bases removed from V and 1 base from J, the gap between germline ends came to 13 bases. Germline V gives CDR1 GTSNPN, CDR2 SVGIG (reference sequence). The DNA of the CDR3 is TGTGCCTGGAGCGCGGACAGTGGAAGCAATCAGCCCCAGCATTTT. Its protein product is CAWSADSGSNQPQHF.

V and J are TRBV7-8 and TRBJ1-5, with D tentatively TRBD1 (5 bases). The CDR3 length is 15 residues. With 5 bases removed from V and 3 bases from J, the gap between germline ends came to 14 bases. The V gene's germline CDR1 is SGHVS and CDR2 FQNEAQ. Written as DNA, the CDR3 is TGTGCCAGCAGCCTCCCGGCAGGGTTCAATCAGCCCCAGCATTTT. This codes for CASSLPAGFNQPQHF.

The chain is built from TRBV27 and TRBJ2-5; 9 bases align to TRBD1. The J call is doubtful: the DNA matches TRBJ2-7 better. Germline V gene data show CDR1 as MNHEY and CDR2 as SMNVEV (reference sequence). The CDR3 has 14 amino acids. CDR3 sequence (DNA): TGTGCCAGCAGTCCCACGGGACAGGGCTACGAGCAGTACTTC. This sequence encodes CASSPTGQGYEQYF.

The table lists this clone with a count of one. The chain links TRBV5-5 to TRBJ1-2; D is undetermined. The CDR3 runs 12 residues. CDR1 is SGHKS, CDR2 YYEKEE, per germline (reference sequence). Trimming shortened V by 2 bases and J by 3 bases, and 5 bases separated the two germline ends. CDR3 bases: TGTGCCAGCAGCTTCCCTGACTATGGCTACACCTTC. Translating gives CASSFPDYGYTF.

The CDR3 here is CASRGDRVETQYF. In DNA form, the CDR3 reads TGTGCCAGCAGAGGGGACAGGGTCGAGACCCAGTACTTC. V usage is TRBV6-4 and J usage is TRBJ2-5; 9 positions match TRBD1. With V trimmed by 6 bases and J by 5 bases, 4 bases remained unmatched. CDR1 MRHNA and CDR2 SNTAGT come from the germline V gene. The CDR3 has 13 residues.

As DNA, the CDR3 is TGTGCCAGCAGTGTTTACGCGGGAGTGGCGGAGCTGTTTTTT. Protein product: CASSVYAGVAELFF. This chain connects TRBV2 to TRBJ2-2, with 7 bases identical to TRBD2. The CDR3 is 14 residues long. J was trimmed by 10 bases and V by 4 bases; bases with no gene match: 9. Germline CDR1 is SNHLY and CDR2 is FYNNEI.

The chain carries TRBV27 and TRBJ1-5; a possible D gene is TRBD1 (6 bases). Germline assignment: CDR1 MNHEY and CDR2 SMNVEV (reference sequence). Trimming removed 4 bases at V and 3 bases at J, with 10 bases between. The CDR3 runs to 14 residues. The CDR3 is CASSSQGINQPQHF. The CDR3, as DNA: TGTGCCAGCAGTTCTCAGGGGATCAATCAGCCCCAGCATTTT.

J is TRBJ2-1 and V is TRBV7-2; TRBD2 agrees at 10 bases. Germline values: CDR1 SGHTA, CDR2 FQGNSA. V lost 0 bases and J lost 6; bases outside the gene matches: 5. The CDR3 runs to 16 residues. The CDR3 is CASSLAWVAGGNEQFF. The CDR3 DNA reads TGTGCCAGCAGCTTAGCGTGGGTAGCGGGAGGCAATGAGCAGTTCTTC.